This entry lists 19 T cell receptor beta chains sequenced from one sample in a study of T cell responses to AZD1222 COVID-19 vaccine. The method was immunoSEQ multiplex PCR; TCRdb's version includes in-frame clones alone and lacks a portion of them. The repertoire has roughly 80,000 clones, 90% of them found once; the top ten carry approximately 3.2%. This specimen consisted of peripheral blood, obtained 28 days after the second AZD1222 dose. The origin of the receptors is an adult who received the AZD1222 COVID-19 vaccine.

V gene TRBV2 combines with J gene TRBJ1-3, with a weak D call TRBD1 (6 bases). CDR1 SNHLY and CDR2 FYNNEI come from the germline V gene. V dropped 4 bases and J dropped 16 bases, with 23 bases sitting between them. This CDR3 has 14 amino acids. CDR3 protein: CASSVFSRGQLRYF. CDR3 nucleotide sequence: TGTGCCAGCAGTGTCTTTAGTAGGGGACAATTAAGGTATTTT.

The chain is built from TRBV5-1 and TRBJ2-5, with no clear D. Trimming pared 1 base from V and 5 bases from J, leaving 3 bases between. Germline CDR1 is SGHRS and CDR2 is YFSETQ. There are 11 residues in the CDR3. The CDR3 coding sequence is TGCGCCAGCAGCTTGTGGGAGACCCAGTACTTC. Its protein product is CASSLWETQYF.

This clone was observed once. V gene TRBV28 combines with J gene TRBJ2-3; 10 nucleotides agree with TRBD2. After removal of 2 bases from V and 6 bases from J, the junction contained 5 bases not matched to a gene. The CDR3 consists of 15 residues. The V gene's germline CDR1 is MDHEN and CDR2 SYDVKM. The DNA of the CDR3 is TGTGCCAGCAGTTTAAAGCGGGGGGGCTTTGATACGCAGTATTTT. Protein sequence: CASSLKRGGFDTQYF. The complete variable domain, with remaining parts taken from reference TRBV28 and TRBJ2-3, reads DVKVTQSSRYLVKRTGEKVFLECVQDMDHENMFWYRQDPGLGLRLIYFSYDVKMKEKGDIPEGYSVSREKKERFSLILESASTNQTSMYLCASSLKRGGFDTQYFGPGTRLTVL.

The chain recombines TRBV5-1 with TRBJ1-1; unclear D gene. The CDR3 spans 15 residues. The V and J ends lost 4 bases and 2 bases respectively, with 15 bases between them. CDR1 is SGHRS, CDR2 YFSETQ, per germline. The CDR3 loop is CASSVVGSANTEAFF. In nucleotides, the CDR3 is TGCGCCAGCAGCGTGGTAGGGAGCGCTAACACTGAAGCTTTCTTT. The full variable domain, completed using reference TRBV5-1 and TRBJ1-1, is KAGVTQTPRYLIKTRGQQVTLSCSPISGHRSVSWYQQTPGQGLQFLFEYFSETQRNKGNFPGRFSGRQFSNSRSEMNVSTLELGDSALYLCASSVVGSANTEAFFGQGTRLTVV.

The CDR3: CASSPGQGAPTNEKLFF. The CDR3 DNA sequence: TGCGCCAGCAGCCCGGGACAGGGGGCGCCTACTAATGAAAAACTGTTTTTT. The V call is TRBV5-1, the J call TRBJ1-4, with 12 nucleotides matching TRBD1. The CDR3 runs 17 residues. Looked up from germline, CDR1 is SGHRS and CDR2 is YFSETQ. V lost 4 bases to trimming and J lost 2 bases; unmatched junction nucleotides: 6.

V gene TRBV9 combines with J gene TRBJ2-3; 8 positions match TRBD1. V dropped 3 bases and J dropped 5; count of bases not matched to a gene: 5. CDR1 is SGDLS and CDR2 is YYNGEE in the germline V gene. There are 14 residues in the CDR3. CDR3: CASSADRDGDTQYF. In nucleotides, the CDR3 is TGTGCCAGCAGCGCGGACAGGGACGGAGATACGCAGTATTTT. Drawing the rest from reference TRBV9 and TRBJ2-3, the complete variable domain is DSGVTQTPKHLITATGQRVTLRCSPRSGDLSVYWYQQSLDQGLQFLIQYYNGEERAKGNILERFSAQQFPDLHSELNLSSLELGDSALYFCASSADRDGDTQYFGPGTRLTVL.

This clone has only a few counts. The chain has TRBV20-1 and TRBJ2-1; TRBD2 matches 12 bases. This CDR3 comprises 17 residues. Germline CDR1 and CDR2: DFQATT and SNEGSKA (reference sequence). Unmatched junction bases numbered 7, after V lost 3 bases and J lost 1 base. CDR3 sequence reads: CSASASGGAESYNEQFF. DNA for the CDR3: TGCAGTGCTAGTGCTAGCGGGGGGGCCGAATCCTACAATGAGCAGTTCTTC.

In this sample, this clone turned up once. The chain is built from TRBV7-9 and TRBJ1-6, with D unclear. The CDR3 covers 14 residues. The germline CDR1 and CDR2 sequences are SEHNR and FQNEAQ (reference sequence). Deletions cut 5 bases from V and 4 bases from J, with 9 bases between. The CDR3 sequence: CASSPPEYNSPLHF. The CDR3 region has the DNA TGTGCCAGCAGCCCCCCAGAGTATAATTCACCCCTCCACTTT.

V and J are TRBV9 and TRBJ2-2; possible D gene TRBD2, 5 bases. V was clipped by 3 bases and J by 5 bases, with 14 bases between them. CDR3 length: 15 amino acids. Germline V gene sequence: CDR1 SGDLS, CDR2 YYNGEE. The CDR3 region is CASSERAGPTGELFF. For the CDR3, the DNA is TGTGCCAGCAGCGAGAGGGCGGGCCCTACCGGGGAGCTGTTTTTT.

The chain couples TRBV9 to TRBJ1-1; D not certain. This CDR3 has 14 amino acids. CDR1 is SGDLS and CDR2 is YYNGEE in the germline V gene. Deletions cut 0 bases from V and 1 base from J, with 7 bases between. The CDR3 sequence is CASSVAEGNTEAFF. CDR3 coding DNA: TGTGCCAGCAGCGTAGCGGAGGGGAACACTGAAGCTTTCTTT.

The rearrangement links TRBV7-2 to TRBJ2-2, with D hard to call. The germline V and J ends were trimmed by 5 bases and 3 bases, with 4 bases remaining between them. Germline CDR1 is SGHTA and CDR2 is FQGNSA. The CDR3 runs to 12 residues. As DNA, the CDR3 is TGTGCCAGCAGCCCCTACACCGGGGAGCTGTTTTTT. It yields the protein CASSPYTGELFF.

The chain has TRBV24-1 and TRBJ1-6, with TRBD1 as a possible D gene (5 bases). The germline V gene encodes CDR1 KGHDR and CDR2 SFDVKD. Trimming removed 6 bases at V and 8 bases at J, with 16 bases between. This CDR3 spans 15 amino acids. CDR3 sequence (DNA): TGTGCCACCAGTTCATGGGACGGGCGTTATTCACCCCTCCACTTT. Translation gives CATSSWDGRYSPLHF.

V gene TRBV30 combines with J gene TRBJ2-7; D is uncertain. CDR1 GTSNPN and CDR2 SVGIG come from the germline V gene (reference sequence). This CDR3 is 12 amino acids long. Trimming stripped 4 bases from V and 2 bases from J, with 9 bases between. Here the CDR3 reads CAWTPGPYEQYF. CDR3 DNA sequence: TGTGCCTGGACTCCCGGGCCCTACGAGCAGTACTTC.

The chain recombines TRBV4-3 with TRBJ1-2; unclear D gene. In germline, CDR1 is LGHNA, CDR2 YSLEER. The CDR3 extends over 17 amino acids. Trimming took off 1 base at V and 5 bases at J, with 20 bases between the two ends. CDR3 amino acids: CASSQGVGAFRNYGYTF. CDR3 in DNA: TGCGCCAGCAGCCAAGGGGTTGGTGCCTTCCGTAATTATGGCTACACCTTC.

The chain couples TRBV9 to TRBJ1-2; TRBD1 is a possible D gene (5 bases). Germline loops: CDR1 SGDLS, CDR2 YYNGEE. Trimming took 3 bases from V and 8 from J, leaving 32 bases between them. The CDR3 is made up of 19 amino acids. CDR3 nucleotide sequence: TGTGCCAGCAGCGGGAGGCCCGAGCAAGCAGTTCGTAAGGGGCACGGCTACACCTTC. Amino acid sequence: CASSGRPEQAVRKGHGYTF.

The chain uses TRBV5-4 and TRBJ2-5; TRBD1 is a possible D gene (5 bases). Germline V gene data show CDR1 as SGHNT and CDR2 as YYREEE (reference sequence). V lost 2 bases to trimming and J lost 1 base, with 6 bases between them. CDR3 length: 13 amino acids. The CDR3 region has the DNA TGTGCCAGCAGCTTTGACAGCCAAGAGACCCAGTACTTC. As protein: CASSFDSQETQYF. Looking up the rest from reference TRBV5-4 and TRBJ2-5 gives the full variable domain: ETGVTQSPTHLIKTRGQQVTLRCSSQSGHNTVSWYQQALGQGPQFIFQYYREEENGRGNFPPRFSGLQFPNYSSELNVNALELDDSALYLCASSFDSQETQYFGPGTRLLVL.

V and J are TRBV6-5 and TRBJ2-1; a weak D match, TRBD2 (6 bases). Germline CDR1 is MNHEY and CDR2 is SVGAGI. The CDR3 extends over 14 amino acids. The V and J ends lost 5 bases and 5 bases respectively, with 13 bases between them. CDR3 sequence (DNA): TGTGCCAGCAGTAACTGGGGAGGAAACAATGAGCAGTTCTTC. It encodes CASSNWGGNNEQFF.

This clone is termed medium-sized. V is TRBV9 and J is TRBJ2-7; D gene unclear. The germline CDR1 and CDR2 sequences are SGDLS and YYNGEE. This CDR3 spans 15 amino acids. Trimming shortened V by 0 bases and J by 6 bases, and 16 bases separated the two germline ends. DNA of the CDR3: TGTGCCAGCAGCGTAGACGGTAGGGATAAGGCCGAGCAGTACTTC. This gives the protein CASSVDGRDKAEQYF. The complete variable domain, with remaining parts taken from reference TRBV9 and TRBJ2-7, reads DSGVTQTPKHLITATGQRVTLRCSPRSGDLSVYWYQQSLDQGLQFLIQYYNGEERAKGNILERFSAQQFPDLHSELNLSSLELGDSALYFCASSVDGRDKAEQYFGPGTRLTVT.

This sequence joins TRBV5-1 and TRBJ1-1, with a weak D call TRBD1 (6 bases). Germline V gene sequence: CDR1 SGHRS, CDR2 YFSETQ. CDR3 size: 16 residues. V was pared by 5 bases and J by 7 bases, with 24 bases between. The CDR3 region is CASSWVQGPDGGEAFF. The CDR3 DNA sequence: TGCGCCAGCAGTTGGGTACAGGGACCGGACGGTGGTGAAGCTTTCTTT.